Each of the 25 T cell receptor beta chains below was sequenced from the same sample in a study of shared clonotypes between healthy human individuals. Using immunoSEQ multiplex PCR, the repertoire was profiled, and TCRdb retains in-frame clones only, with some absent. The sample holds around 500,000 clones, about 80% seen once. The sequenced sample consisted of PBMCs. These receptors originate from a woman in her thirties or forties in good health. Some clones in this sample may be carry-over from other donors' samples.

This clone came up once. The J gene is TRBJ2-7, the V gene TRBV27; 11 bases are shared with TRBD1. This CDR3 has 15 residues. CDR1 and CDR2 from the germline V gene are MNHEY and SMNVEV (reference sequence). Unmatched junction bases numbered 8, after V lost 5 bases and J lost 5 bases. The CDR3 sequence is CASSIRTGGRHEQYF. The CDR3 DNA sequence: TGTGCCAGCAGTATACGGACAGGGGGCAGACACGAGCAGTACTTC.

The chain uses TRBV10-3 and TRBJ1-4; no reliable D call. The ends were cut back, 4 bases at V and 0 bases at J, with 12 bases in the middle. The CDR3 has 16 residues. Per the germline V gene, CDR1 is ENHRY and CDR2 is SYGVKD. This chain's CDR3 is CAISALQDATNEKLFF. CDR3 DNA: TGTGCCATCAGTGCCCTTCAGGATGCAACTAATGAAAAACTGTTTTTT.

As concerns this clone: Distinct nucleotide sequences in the sample also encode this CDR3. This chain uses TRBV7-3 with TRBJ2-1; D is possibly TRBD1 (6 bases). The ends were cut back, 2 bases at V and 4 bases at J, with 6 bases in the middle. Germline CDR1 reads SGHTA; CDR2 reads FQGTGA. The CDR3 loop spans 13 amino acids. The CDR3 DNA reads TGTGCCAGCAGCTTAGACAGGTACAATGAGCAGTTCTTC. Translation: CASSLDRYNEQFF.

The J gene is TRBJ1-5, the V gene TRBV30; 8 positions agree with TRBD1. The CDR3 sequence is 13 residues long. In germline, CDR1 is GTSNPN, CDR2 SVGIG (reference sequence). V lost 2 bases, J lost 7 bases, and 4 bases stayed unmatched. Here the CDR3 reads CAWSTGGSQPQHF. CDR3 DNA: TGTGCCTGGAGTACAGGGGGGTCCCAGCCCCAGCATTTT.

Only one count was recorded for this clone. J is TRBJ1-4 and V is TRBV25-1; maybe TRBD1 (6 bases). This CDR3 has 14 residues. V was trimmed by 7 bases and J by 7 bases, leaving 16 bases between them. Germline V gives CDR1 MGHDK, CDR2 SYGVNS. The CDR3 loop is CASTTTGVGEKLFF. CDR3 DNA sequence: TGTGCCAGCACGACGACAGGTGTAGGTGAAAAACTGTTTTTT.

With regard to this clone: The same CDR3 also results from other DNA sequences found in this sample. The chain recombines TRBV7-3 with TRBJ2-2, with TRBD2 identical over 11 bases. The V gene end was trimmed by 3 bases and the J gene end by 3 bases; junction bases not matched to a gene: 3. CDR3 length: 16 residues. Germline assignment: CDR1 SGHTA and CDR2 FQGTGA. The CDR3 DNA sequence: TGTGCCAGCAGCTTGGGGACTAGCGGCTACACCGGGGAGCTGTTTTTT. This gives the protein CASSLGTSGYTGELFF.

The chain combines TRBV19 with TRBJ1-5; D is uncertain. The CDR3 is made up of 18 amino acids. V lost 4 bases and J lost 3, with 22 bases in between. CDR1 and CDR2 from the germline V gene are LNHDA and SQIVND (reference sequence). The chain's CDR3 is CASSSLVSSQMPNQPQHF. DNA for the CDR3: TGTGCCAGTAGTAGTTTGGTGTCAAGCCAGATGCCCAATCAGCCCCAGCATTTT. The full variable domain, in which reference TRBV19 and TRBJ1-5 provide the parts outside the CDR3, is DGGITQSPKYLFRKEGQNVTLSCEQNLNHDAMYWYRQDPGQGLRLIYYSQIVNDFQKGDIAEGYSVSREKKESFPLTVTSAQKNPTAFYLCASSSLVSSQMPNQPQHFGDGTRLSIL.

This clone has just one count. This chain joins TRBV7-8 and TRBJ2-7; D gene unclear. V shed 0 bases and J shed 3 bases, with 9 bases lying between them. There are 14 residues in the CDR3. Germline loops: CDR1 SGHVS, CDR2 FQNEAQ. CDR3 nucleotides: TGTGCCAGCAGCTTAGCGTCCGAATTCTACGAGCAGTACTTC. This gives the protein CASSLASEFYEQYF.

This clone was seen once. CDR3 residues: CSGGTGSSYEQYF. In DNA form, the CDR3 reads TGCAGCGGGGGGACAGGGAGCTCCTACGAGCAGTACTTC. This chain uses TRBV29-1 with TRBJ2-7; 9 positions match TRBD1. The CDR3 sequence is 13 residues long. Germline V CDR1 and CDR2: SQVTM, ANQGSEA. After removal of 7 bases from V and 0 bases from J, the junction contained 4 bases not matched to a gene.

The chain is built from TRBV4-2 and TRBJ1-4; D call uncertain. CDR1 LGHNA and CDR2 YNFKEQ come from the germline V gene. V was pared by 1 base and J by 0 bases, with 6 bases between. The CDR3 sequence is 15 residues long. The CDR3 region is CASSQGQATNEKLFF. DNA of the CDR3: TGTGCCAGCAGCCAAGGGCAGGCAACTAATGAAAAACTGTTTTTT.

This chain connects TRBV28 to TRBJ2-7; the match to TRBD2 covers 9 bases. The CDR3 runs 13 residues. With 6 bases clipped from V and 6 bases from J, the junction kept 6 bases outside the gene matches. The germline V gene has CDR1 MDHEN and CDR2 SYDVKM. The CDR3 reads CASSPAAGGEQYF. CDR3 sequence (DNA): TGTGCCAGCAGCCCGGCAGCGGGAGGCGAGCAGTACTTC. The full variable domain, its missing parts supplied by reference TRBV28 and TRBJ2-7, is DVKVTQSSRYLVKRTGEKVFLECVQDMDHENMFWYRQDPGLGLRLIYFSYDVKMKEKGDIPEGYSVSREKKERFSLILESASTNQTSMYLCASSPAAGGEQYFGPGTRLTVT.

The DNA of the CDR3 is TGTGCCAGCAGCCTAGGGTTGGGGAATTCACCCCTCCACTTT. Its translation is CASSLGLGNSPLHF. The J gene is TRBJ1-6, the V gene TRBV11-2, with unresolved D. Per the germline V gene, CDR1 is SGHAT and CDR2 is FQNNGV. V was cut by 5 bases and J by 7 bases, with 12 bases left in between. This CDR3 is 14 amino acids long.

The chain carries TRBV7-2 and TRBJ2-1, with 7 bases matching TRBD2. This CDR3 comprises 15 residues. The germline CDR1 and CDR2 sequences are SGHTA and FQGNSA. V was pared by 6 bases and J by 0 bases, with 5 bases of the junction left unmatched. The CDR3 bases are TGTGCCAGCAGTCCCGCTAGCGGCTCCTACAATGAGCAGTTCTTC. Its translation is CASSPASGSYNEQFF. Drawing the rest from reference TRBV7-2 and TRBJ2-1, the complete variable domain is GAGVSQSPSNKVTEKGKDVELRCDPISGHTALYWYRQSLGQGLEFLIYFQGNSAPDKSGLPSDRFSAERTGGSVSTLTIQRTQQEDSAVYLCASSPASGSYNEQFFGPGTRLTVL.

V usage is TRBV13 and J usage is TRBJ1-6, with D possibly matching TRBD1 (5 bases). CDR3 length: 15 amino acids. V was clipped by 0 bases and J by 8 bases, with 11 bases between them. Germline V lookup: CDR1 PRHDT, CDR2 FYEKMQ (reference sequence). The CDR3 spells CASSLGGREYSPLHF. The CDR3 DNA sequence: TGTGCCAGCAGCTTAGGGGGCAGGGAGTATTCACCCCTCCACTTT. The whole variable domain, filled in from reference TRBV13 and TRBJ1-6, reads AAGVIQSPRHLIKEKRETATLKCYPIPRHDTVYWYQQGPGQDPQFLISFYEKMQSDKGSIPDRFSAQQFSDYHSELNMSSLELGDSALYFCASSLGGREYSPLHFGNGTRLTVT.

The sample holds a few counts of this clone. This may come from a read error, since a much larger clone is one base off. The chain links TRBV2 to TRBJ1-2, with a weak D call TRBD1 (6 bases). CDR1 and CDR2 from the germline V gene are SNHLY and FYNNEI. V dropped 6 bases and J dropped 8 bases, with 16 bases sitting between them. The CDR3 runs to 13 residues. The CDR3 region is CASRPHTGQGYTF. The CDR3 nucleotides are TGTGCCAGCAGACCTCATACAGGGCAAGGCTACACCTTC.

The chain joins TRBV10-3 to TRBJ2-7, with 13 bases aligning to TRBD2. The CDR3 is made up of 16 amino acids. Germline lookup yields CDR1 ENHRY and CDR2 SYGVKD. The J segment lost 1 base and the V segment lost 2 bases, leaving 2 bases of the junction unmatched. The CDR3 DNA follows: TGTGCCATCAGTGAGGGACTAGCGGGAGTATCCTACGAGCAGTACTTC. Residues: CAISEGLAGVSYEQYF.

V gene TRBV7-7 combines with J gene TRBJ2-5; D gene uncertain. The ends were cut back, 1 base at V and 1 base at J, with 10 bases in the middle. The CDR3 consists of 15 residues. Germline values: CDR1 SSHAT, CDR2 FNYEAQ (reference sequence). CDR3 bases: TGTGCCAGCAGCTTAGGGGGAAGCTCCCAAGAGACCCAGTACTTC. Encoded protein: CASSLGGSSQETQYF.

The chain combines TRBV5-1 with TRBJ1-3; D unclear. The V gene's germline CDR1 is SGHRS and CDR2 YFSETQ. Trimming stripped 0 bases from V and 2 bases from J, with 6 bases between. The CDR3 length is 14 residues. The CDR3 reads CASSLDNAGNTIYF. As DNA, the CDR3 is TGCGCCAGCAGCTTGGACAATGCTGGAAACACCATATATTTT.

V and J are TRBV30 and TRBJ2-2, with a possible D match to TRBD1 (5 bases). Germline V gene lookup returns CDR1 GTSNPN and CDR2 SVGIG (reference sequence). This CDR3 spans 14 amino acids. Trimming took off 3 bases at V and 5 bases at J, with 13 bases between the two ends. The CDR3 nucleotides are TGTGCCTGGAGGGGGCAGGACGAAACCGGGGAGCTGTTTTTT. It translates to CAWRGQDETGELFF.

This clone was counted many times. This rearrangement joins TRBV28 to TRBJ2-7; D not certain. This CDR3 comprises 15 residues. V dropped 3 bases and J dropped 2 bases, with 14 bases sitting between them. Per the germline V gene, CDR1 is MDHEN and CDR2 is SYDVKM. CDR3 DNA: TGTGCCAGCAGTTTCCTCCGCTACTCACCCTACGAGCAGTACTTC. Amino acids: CASSFLRYSPYEQYF.

The V gene is TRBV2, the J gene TRBJ2-3, with D perhaps TRBD2 (5 bases). Germline V gives CDR1 SNHLY, CDR2 FYNNEI. This CDR3 has 15 amino acids. V lost 4 bases and J lost 0, with 11 bases in between. The CDR3 spells CASSGGPGSTDTQYF. The CDR3 DNA reads TGTGCCAGCAGTGGAGGGCCAGGTAGCACAGATACGCAGTATTTT. Looking up the rest from reference TRBV2 and TRBJ2-3 gives the full variable domain: EPEVTQTPSHQVTQMGQEVILRCVPISNHLYFYWYRQILGQKVEFLVSFYNNEISEKSEIFDDQFSVERPDGSNFTLKIRSTKLEDSAMYFCASSGGPGSTDTQYFGPGTRLTVL.

The J gene is TRBJ2-7, the V gene TRBV7-9; TRBD1 matches at 7 bases. The germline V gene encodes CDR1 SEHNR and CDR2 FQNEAQ (reference sequence). The CDR3 totals 13 residues. Trimming removed 5 bases from V and 4 bases from J; junction bases left unmatched: 5. The CDR3 DNA is TGTGCCAGCAGCCAGACAGGGTCGTACGAGCAGTACTTC. Amino acid sequence: CASSQTGSYEQYF.

This clone appeared once. CDR3 in amino acids: CAISDNSASYEQYF. The CDR3 bases are TGTGCCATCAGTGACAACAGTGCCTCCTACGAGCAGTACTTC. V is TRBV10-3 and J is TRBJ2-7; D unclear. The CDR3 has 14 amino acids. The V gene's germline CDR1 is ENHRY and CDR2 SYGVKD. Between the trimmed V and J ends, which lost 3 bases and 0 bases, there was a span of 9 bases.

V and J are TRBV29-1 and TRBJ2-1; 7 bases align to TRBD2. The CDR3 runs to 14 residues. V gave up 3 bases and J gave up 7 bases; unmatched junction bases: 9. Germline lookup yields CDR1 SQVTM and CDR2 ANQGSEA. CDR3 in amino acids: CSVEMGGPGNEQFF. The DNA of the CDR3 is TGCAGCGTTGAGATGGGAGGGCCTGGTAATGAGCAGTTCTTC.

V usage is TRBV5-1 and J usage is TRBJ1-1, with D possibly being TRBD1 (5 bases). V gave up 0 bases and J gave up 4 bases, with 19 bases separating them. This CDR3 contains 17 residues. Germline CDR1 is SGHRS and CDR2 is YFSETQ. CDR3 residues: CASSLDQGSRSGTEAFF. CDR3 bases: TGCGCCAGCAGCTTGGACCAGGGTTCTCGGTCGGGCACTGAAGCTTTCTTT.